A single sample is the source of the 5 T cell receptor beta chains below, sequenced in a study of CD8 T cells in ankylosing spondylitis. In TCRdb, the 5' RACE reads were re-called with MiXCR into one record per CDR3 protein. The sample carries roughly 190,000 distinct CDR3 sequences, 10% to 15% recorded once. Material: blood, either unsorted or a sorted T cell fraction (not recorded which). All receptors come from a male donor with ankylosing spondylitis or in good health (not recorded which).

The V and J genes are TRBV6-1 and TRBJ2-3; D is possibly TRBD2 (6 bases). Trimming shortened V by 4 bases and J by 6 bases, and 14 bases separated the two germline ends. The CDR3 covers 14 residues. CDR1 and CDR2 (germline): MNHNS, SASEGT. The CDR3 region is CASSGAGSSDTQYF. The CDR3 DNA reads TGTGCCAGCAGTGGGGCGGGAAGTTCGGATACGCAGTATTTT.

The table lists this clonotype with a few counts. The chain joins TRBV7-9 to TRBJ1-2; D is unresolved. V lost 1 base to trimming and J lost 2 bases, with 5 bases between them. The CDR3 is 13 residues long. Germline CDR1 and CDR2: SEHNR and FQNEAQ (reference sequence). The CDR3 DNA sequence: TGTGCCAGCAGCTTAGAGCCCAACTATGGCTACACCTTC. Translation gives CASSLEPNYGYTF.

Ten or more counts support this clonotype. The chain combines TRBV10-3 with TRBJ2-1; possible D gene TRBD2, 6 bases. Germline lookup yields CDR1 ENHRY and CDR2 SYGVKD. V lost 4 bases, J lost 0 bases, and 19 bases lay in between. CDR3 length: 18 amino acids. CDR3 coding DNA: TGTGCCATCAGTGTAGTCCGGGTGGAGACTAGCTCCTACAATGAGCAGTTCTTC. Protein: CAISVVRVETSSYNEQFF.

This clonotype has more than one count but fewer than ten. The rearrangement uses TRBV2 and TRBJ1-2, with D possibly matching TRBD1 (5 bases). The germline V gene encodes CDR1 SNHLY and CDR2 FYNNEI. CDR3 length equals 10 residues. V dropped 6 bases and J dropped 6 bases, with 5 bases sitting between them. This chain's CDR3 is CASRGDGYTF. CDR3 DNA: TGTGCCAGCAGAGGGGATGGCTACACCTTC. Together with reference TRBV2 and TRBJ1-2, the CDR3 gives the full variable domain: EPEVTQTPSHQVTQMGQEVILRCVPISNHLYFYWYRQILGQKVEFLVSFYNNEISEKSEIFDDQFSVERPDGSNFTLKIRSTKLEDSAMYFCASRGDGYTFGSGTRLTVV.

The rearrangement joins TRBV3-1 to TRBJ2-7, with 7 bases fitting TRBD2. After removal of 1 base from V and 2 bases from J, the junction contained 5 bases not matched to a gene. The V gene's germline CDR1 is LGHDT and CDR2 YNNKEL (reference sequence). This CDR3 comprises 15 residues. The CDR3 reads CASSQGSGIPYEQYF. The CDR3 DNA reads TGTGCCAGCAGCCAAGGGAGCGGGATCCCCTACGAGCAGTACTTC.